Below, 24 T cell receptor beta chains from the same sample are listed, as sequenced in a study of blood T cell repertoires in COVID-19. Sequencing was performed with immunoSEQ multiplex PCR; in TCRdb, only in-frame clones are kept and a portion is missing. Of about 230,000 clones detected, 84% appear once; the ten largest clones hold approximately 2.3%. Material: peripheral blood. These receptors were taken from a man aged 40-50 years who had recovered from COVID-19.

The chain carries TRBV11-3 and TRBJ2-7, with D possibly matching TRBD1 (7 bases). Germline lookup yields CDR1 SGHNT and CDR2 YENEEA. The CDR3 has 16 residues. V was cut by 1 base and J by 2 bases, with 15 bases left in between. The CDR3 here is CASSLGGGTAAYEQYF. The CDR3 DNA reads TGTGCCAGCAGCTTAGGAGGCGGGACAGCCGCCTACGAGCAGTACTTC.

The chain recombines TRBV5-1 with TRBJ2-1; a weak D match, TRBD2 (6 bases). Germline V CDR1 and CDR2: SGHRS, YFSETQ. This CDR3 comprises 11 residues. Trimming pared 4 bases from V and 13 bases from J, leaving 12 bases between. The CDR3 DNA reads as TGCGCCAGCAGCCCGGGACTTATCCAGTTCTTC. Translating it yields CASSPGLIQFF.

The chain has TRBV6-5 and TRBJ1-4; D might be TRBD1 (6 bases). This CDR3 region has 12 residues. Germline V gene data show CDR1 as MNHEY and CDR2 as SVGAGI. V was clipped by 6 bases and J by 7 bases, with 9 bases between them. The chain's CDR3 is CASSLQGEKLFF. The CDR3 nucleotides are TGTGCCAGCAGCCTACAGGGTGAAAAACTGTTTTTT.

CDR3 sequence reads: CASSGGRVRQETQYF. As DNA, the CDR3 is TGTGCCAGCAGCGGCGGCAGGGTGCGACAAGAGACCCAGTACTTC. The gene calls are TRBV7-2 and TRBJ2-5; maybe TRBD1 (5 bases). V shed 5 bases and J shed 2 bases, with 15 bases lying between them. Per the germline V gene, CDR1 is SGHTA and CDR2 is FQGNSA. CDR3 length equals 15 residues.

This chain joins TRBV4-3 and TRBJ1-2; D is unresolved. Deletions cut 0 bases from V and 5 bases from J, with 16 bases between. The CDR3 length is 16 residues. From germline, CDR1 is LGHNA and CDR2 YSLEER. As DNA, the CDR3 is TGCGCCAGCAGCCAAGATGCTGGCGGGTTCATTTATGGCTACACCTTC. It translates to CASSQDAGGFIYGYTF.

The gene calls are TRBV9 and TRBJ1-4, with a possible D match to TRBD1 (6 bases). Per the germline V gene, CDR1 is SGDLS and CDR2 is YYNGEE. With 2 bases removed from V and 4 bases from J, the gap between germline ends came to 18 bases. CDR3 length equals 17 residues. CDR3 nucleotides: TGTGCCAGCAGCGTCAGGGAACAGGGTGTAGGTAATGAAAAACTGTTTTTT. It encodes CASSVREQGVGNEKLFF. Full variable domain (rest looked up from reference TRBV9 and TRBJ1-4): DSGVTQTPKHLITATGQRVTLRCSPRSGDLSVYWYQQSLDQGLQFLIQYYNGEERAKGNILERFSAQQFPDLHSELNLSSLELGDSALYFCASSVREQGVGNEKLFFGSGTQLSVL.

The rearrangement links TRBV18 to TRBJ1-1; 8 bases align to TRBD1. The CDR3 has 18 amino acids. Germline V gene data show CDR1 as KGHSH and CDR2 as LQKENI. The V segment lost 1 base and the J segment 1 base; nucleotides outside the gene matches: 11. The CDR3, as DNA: TGTGCCAGCTCACCACAGGACCCAGGGACAGGAGCGAACACTGAAGCTTTCTTT. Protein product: CASSPQDPGTGANTEAFF. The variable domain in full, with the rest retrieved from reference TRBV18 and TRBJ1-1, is NAGVMQNPRHLVRRRGQEARLRCSPMKGHSHVYWYRQLPEEGLKFMVYLQKENIIDESGMPKERFSAEFPKEGPSILRIQQVVRGDSAAYFCASSPQDPGTGANTEAFFGQGTRLTVV.

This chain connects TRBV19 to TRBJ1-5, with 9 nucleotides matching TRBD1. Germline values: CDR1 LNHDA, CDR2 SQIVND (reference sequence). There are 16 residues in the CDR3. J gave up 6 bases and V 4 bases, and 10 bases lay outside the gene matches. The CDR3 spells CASSRGLNRGRQPQHF. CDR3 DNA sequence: TGTGCCAGTAGTAGGGGGCTGAACAGGGGGCGTCAGCCCCAGCATTTT.

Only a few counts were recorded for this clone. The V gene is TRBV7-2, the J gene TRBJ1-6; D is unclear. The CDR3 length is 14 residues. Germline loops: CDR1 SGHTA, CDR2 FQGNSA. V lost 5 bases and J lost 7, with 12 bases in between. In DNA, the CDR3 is TGTGCCAGCAGCCCCTCGAGGCACAATTCACCCCTCCACTTT. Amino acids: CASSPSRHNSPLHF.

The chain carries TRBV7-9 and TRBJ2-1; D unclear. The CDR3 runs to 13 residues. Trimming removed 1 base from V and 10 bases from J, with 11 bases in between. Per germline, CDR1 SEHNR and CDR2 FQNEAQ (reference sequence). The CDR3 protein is CASSLGGDWEQFF. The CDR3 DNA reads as TGTGCCAGCAGCTTAGGCGGAGATTGGGAGCAGTTCTTC.

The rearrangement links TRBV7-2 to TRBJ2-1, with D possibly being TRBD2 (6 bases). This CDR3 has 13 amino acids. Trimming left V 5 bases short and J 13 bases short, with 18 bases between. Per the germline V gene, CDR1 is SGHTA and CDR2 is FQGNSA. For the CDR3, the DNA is TGTGCCAGCAGCGCCCGACTAGAATGGTCCCAGTTCTTC. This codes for CASSARLEWSQFF.

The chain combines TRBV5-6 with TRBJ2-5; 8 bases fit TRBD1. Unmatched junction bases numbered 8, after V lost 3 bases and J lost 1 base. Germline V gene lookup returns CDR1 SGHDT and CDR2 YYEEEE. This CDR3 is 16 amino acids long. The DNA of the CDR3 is TGTGCCAGCAGCTGGGGTGACAGGGGTAGCCAAGAGACCCAGTACTTC. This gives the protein CASSWGDRGSQETQYF.

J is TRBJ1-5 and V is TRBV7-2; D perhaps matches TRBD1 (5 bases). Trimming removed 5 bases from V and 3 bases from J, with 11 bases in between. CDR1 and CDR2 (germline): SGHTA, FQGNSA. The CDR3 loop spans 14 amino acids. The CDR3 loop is CASSMTVVNQPQHF. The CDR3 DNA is TGTGCCAGCAGCATGACAGTAGTCAATCAGCCCCAGCATTTT.

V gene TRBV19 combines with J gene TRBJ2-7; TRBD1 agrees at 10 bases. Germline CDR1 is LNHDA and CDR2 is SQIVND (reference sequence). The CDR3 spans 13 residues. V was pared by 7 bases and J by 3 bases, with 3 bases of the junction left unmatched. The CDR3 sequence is CASTGDRGYEQYF. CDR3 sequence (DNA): TGTGCCAGTACCGGGGACAGGGGCTACGAGCAGTACTTC.

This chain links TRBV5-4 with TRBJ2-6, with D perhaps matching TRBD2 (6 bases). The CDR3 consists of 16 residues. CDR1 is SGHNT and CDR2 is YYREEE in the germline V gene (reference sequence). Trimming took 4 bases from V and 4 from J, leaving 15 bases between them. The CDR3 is CASSPGRGTGANVLTF. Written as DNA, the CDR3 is TGTGCCAGCAGCCCGGGACGGGGGACCGGGGCCAACGTCCTGACTTTC.

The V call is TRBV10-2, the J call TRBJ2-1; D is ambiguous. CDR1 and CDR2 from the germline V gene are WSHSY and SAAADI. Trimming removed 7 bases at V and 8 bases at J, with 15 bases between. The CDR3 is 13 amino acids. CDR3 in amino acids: CASKLVSLHEQFF. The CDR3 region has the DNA TGCGCCAGCAAGCTAGTTAGCTTACATGAGCAGTTCTTC.

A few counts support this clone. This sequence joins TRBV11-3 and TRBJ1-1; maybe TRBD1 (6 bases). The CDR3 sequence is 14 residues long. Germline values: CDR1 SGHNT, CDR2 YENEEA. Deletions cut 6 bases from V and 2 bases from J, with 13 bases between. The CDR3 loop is CASSPGQLNTEAFF. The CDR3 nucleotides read TGTGCCAGCAGTCCTGGACAGCTAAACACTGAAGCTTTCTTT.

CDR3 residues: CASSGQGSSYEQYF. Written as DNA, the CDR3 is TGCGCCAGCAGCGGACAGGGGAGCTCCTACGAGCAGTACTTC. The J gene is TRBJ2-7, the V gene TRBV5-1; 9 nucleotides agree with TRBD1. The J segment lost 0 bases and the V segment lost 4 bases, leaving 2 bases of the junction unmatched. The CDR3 has 14 amino acids. Germline V CDR1 and CDR2: SGHRS, YFSETQ.

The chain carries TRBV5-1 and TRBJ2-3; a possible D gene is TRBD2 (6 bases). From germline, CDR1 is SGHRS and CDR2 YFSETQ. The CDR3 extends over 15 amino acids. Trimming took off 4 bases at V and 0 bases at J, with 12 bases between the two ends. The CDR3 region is CASSAGRTSTDTQYF. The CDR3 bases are TGCGCCAGCAGCGCGGGACGTACTAGCACAGATACGCAGTATTTT.

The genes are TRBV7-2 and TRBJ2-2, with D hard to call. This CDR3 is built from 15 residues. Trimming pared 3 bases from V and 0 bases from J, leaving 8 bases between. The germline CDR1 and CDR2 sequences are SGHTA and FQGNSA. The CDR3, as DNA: TGTGCCAGCAGCTTCTCCGGAGCGAACACCGGGGAGCTGTTTTTT. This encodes CASSFSGANTGELFF.

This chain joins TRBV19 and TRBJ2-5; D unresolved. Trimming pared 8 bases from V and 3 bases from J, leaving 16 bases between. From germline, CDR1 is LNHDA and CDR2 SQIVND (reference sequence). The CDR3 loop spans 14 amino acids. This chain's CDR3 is CASSSGRREETQYF. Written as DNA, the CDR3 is TGTGCCAGTTCATCCGGCCGCCGGGAAGAGACCCAGTACTTC.

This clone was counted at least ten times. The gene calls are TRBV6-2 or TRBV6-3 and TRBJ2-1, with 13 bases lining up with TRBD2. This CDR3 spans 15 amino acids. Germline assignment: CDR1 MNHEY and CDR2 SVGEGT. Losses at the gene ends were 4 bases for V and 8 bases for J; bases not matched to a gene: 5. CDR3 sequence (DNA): TGTGCCAGCAGTTCGGGACTAGCGGGATTCTATGAGCAGTTCTTC. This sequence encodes CASSSGLAGFYEQFF.

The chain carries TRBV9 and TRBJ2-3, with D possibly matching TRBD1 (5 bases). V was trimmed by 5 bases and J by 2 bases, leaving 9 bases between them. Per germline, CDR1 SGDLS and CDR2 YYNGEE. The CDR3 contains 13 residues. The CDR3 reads CASSRQPTDTQYF. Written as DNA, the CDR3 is TGTGCCAGCAGTAGACAGCCCACAGATACGCAGTATTTT.

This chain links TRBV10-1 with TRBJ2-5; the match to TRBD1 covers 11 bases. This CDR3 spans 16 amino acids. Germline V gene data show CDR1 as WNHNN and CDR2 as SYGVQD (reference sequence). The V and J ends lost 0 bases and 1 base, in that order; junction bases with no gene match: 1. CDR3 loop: CASSESGTGGQETQYF. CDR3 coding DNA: TGCGCCAGCAGTGAGTCCGGGACAGGGGGCCAAGAGACCCAGTACTTC.